One sample yielded the 32 T cell receptor beta chains listed below, sequenced in a study of blood T cell repertoires in COVID-19. Here immunoSEQ multiplex PCR was the method, and the copy in TCRdb shows in-frame clones only, minus some. The sample holds 650,000 to 800,000 clones; over 80% are singletons and the top ten take more than 0.25%. The specimen was peripheral blood. The receptors come from a young woman with acute or convalescent COVID-19.

V is TRBV29-1 and J is TRBJ1-2, with a tentative D call TRBD1 (6 bases). Trimming removed 0 bases at V and 6 bases at J, with 8 bases between. CDR1 is SQVTM and CDR2 is ANQGSEA in the germline V gene. This CDR3 contains 12 residues. CDR3 in DNA: TGCAGCGTTGAAGAGGGGGCGGATGGCTACACCTTC. Translation gives CSVEEGADGYTF.

The chain links TRBV7-9 to TRBJ2-7; TRBD1 matches 9 bases. The CDR3 covers 16 residues. The germline gives CDR1 SEHNR, CDR2 FQNEAQ (reference sequence). The V segment lost 5 bases and the J segment 3 bases; nucleotides outside the gene matches: 11. The CDR3 region is CASSRVPGQGNYEQYF. DNA of the CDR3: TGTGCCAGCAGCCGCGTCCCGGGACAGGGAAACTACGAGCAGTACTTC. Variable domain in full (rest from reference TRBV7-9 and TRBJ2-7): DTGVSQNPRHKITKRGQNVTFRCDPISEHNRLYWYRQTLGQGPEFLTYFQNEAQLEKSRLLSDRFSAERPKGSFSTLEIQRTEQGDSAMYLCASSRVPGQGNYEQYFGPGTRLTVT.

The chain recombines TRBV6-5 with TRBJ1-6; tentatively, D is TRBD1 (6 bases). The CDR3 runs 14 residues. Trimming took off 6 bases at V and 8 bases at J, with 14 bases between the two ends. Germline-derived CDR1 and CDR2 are MNHEY and SVGAGI. CDR3 region: CASRQQGRDSPLHF. The CDR3 DNA reads as TGTGCCAGCAGACAACAGGGTAGGGATTCACCCCTCCACTTT.

This sequence joins TRBV2 and TRBJ1-2; a possible D gene is TRBD1 (6 bases). In germline, CDR1 is SNHLY, CDR2 FYNNEI. The CDR3 covers 14 residues. V lost 3 bases and J lost 2, with 10 bases in between. CDR3 in amino acids: CASSDQGQNYGYTF. In DNA, the CDR3 is TGTGCCAGCAGTGACCAGGGGCAGAACTATGGCTACACCTTC.

The rearrangement uses TRBV6-5 and TRBJ1-6; TRBD1 matches 7 bases. The J segment lost 6 bases and the V segment lost 6 bases, leaving 5 bases of the junction unmatched. This CDR3 has 14 residues. Germline V gene data show CDR1 as MNHEY and CDR2 as SVGAGI. This CDR3 is CASRDRAGNSPLHF. In DNA, the CDR3 is TGTGCCAGCAGAGACAGGGCCGGTAATTCACCCCTCCACTTT.

The chain is built from TRBV7-9 and TRBJ2-2; 7 nucleotides align to TRBD1. This CDR3 is built from 18 residues. Unmatched junction bases numbered 19, after V lost 6 bases and J lost 6 bases. Germline V gene lookup returns CDR1 SEHNR and CDR2 FQNEAQ (reference sequence). CDR3 coding DNA: TGTGCCAGCAGTCGGACAGGAGATGGATGGTTAAACCCCGGGGAGCTGTTTTTT. As protein: CASSRTGDGWLNPGELFF.

The V call is TRBV2, the J call TRBJ2-7; 12 nucleotides align to TRBD2. V lost 2 bases, J lost 2 bases, and 1 base stayed unmatched. Looked up from germline, CDR1 is SNHLY and CDR2 is FYNNEI. This CDR3 has 15 residues. The CDR3 DNA reads TGTGCCAGCAGTGAACTAGCGGGGGGGCCCTACGAGCAGTACTTC. Amino acids: CASSELAGGPYEQYF.

J is TRBJ2-7 and V is TRBV5-1; TRBD2 is a possible D gene (5 bases). CDR3 length equals 14 residues. Per the germline V gene, CDR1 is SGHRS and CDR2 is YFSETQ. V gave up 4 bases and J gave up 3 bases, with 14 bases separating them. CDR3 in DNA: TGCGCCAGCAGCCTGGATGGAGCGGTCTACGAGCAGTACTTC. It is translated as CASSLDGAVYEQYF. The variable domain in full, completed from reference TRBV5-1 and TRBJ2-7, reads KAGVTQTPRYLIKTRGQQVTLSCSPISGHRSVSWYQQTPGQGLQFLFEYFSETQRNKGNFPGRFSGRQFSNSRSEMNVSTLELGDSALYLCASSLDGAVYEQYFGPGTRLTVT.

The genes are TRBV19 and TRBJ1-3; D ambiguous. This CDR3 region has 15 residues. The ends were cut back, 5 bases at V and 1 base at J, with 12 bases in the middle. Germline lookup yields CDR1 LNHDA and CDR2 SQIVND (reference sequence). Written as DNA, the CDR3 is TGTGCCAGTAGTCCGGGGAGGGATTCTGGAAACACCATATATTTT. Its translation is CASSPGRDSGNTIYF.

This rearrangement joins TRBV15 to TRBJ1-3; a weak D match, TRBD1 (6 bases). This CDR3 has 14 residues. Germline V gene sequence: CDR1 LNHNV, CDR2 YYDKDF (reference sequence). Trimming stripped 5 bases from V and 0 bases from J, with 8 bases between. CDR3 protein: CATSPRGSGNTIYF. The CDR3 bases are TGTGCCACCAGCCCCAGGGGCTCTGGAAACACCATATATTTT. Filled out from reference TRBV15 and TRBJ1-3, the complete variable domain reads DAMVIQNPRYQVTQFGKPVTLSCSQTLNHNVMYWYQQKSSQAPKLLFHYYDKDFNNEADTPDNFQSRRPNTSFCFLDIRSPGLGDTAMYLCATSPRGSGNTIYFGEGSWLTVV.

For this clone: This same CDR3 is encoded by further DNA sequences in the sample. The chain uses TRBV18 and TRBJ1-2; 8 nucleotides agree with TRBD1. From germline, CDR1 is KGHSH and CDR2 LQKENI. The CDR3 is 15 residues long. V lost 3 bases and J lost 3; bases outside the gene matches: 6. The CDR3 coding sequence is TGTGCCAGCTCACCCCTTGGACAGGGAGACTATGGCTACACCTTC. Translating gives CASSPLGQGDYGYTF.

The chain joins TRBV5-1 to TRBJ1-6; 7 bases fit TRBD1. CDR3 length equals 15 residues. Germline V gene lookup returns CDR1 SGHRS and CDR2 YFSETQ. V gave up 3 bases and J gave up 6 bases; unmatched junction bases: 6. The CDR3 sequence is CASSSYRGSNSPLHF. The CDR3, as DNA: TGCGCCAGCAGCTCTTACAGGGGTAGTAATTCACCCCTCCACTTT.

The CDR3 sequence: CASSSPTGGAGYTF. Written as DNA, the CDR3 is TGTGCCAGCAGTTCACCGACAGGGGGGGCCGGCTACACCTTC. This chain connects TRBV28 to TRBJ1-2, with TRBD1 matching over 9 bases. The CDR3 length is 14 residues. The germline CDR1 and CDR2 sequences are MDHEN and SYDVKM. The junction had 8 bases not matched to a gene; V was cut back by 4 bases and J by 8 bases.

J is TRBJ1-1 and V is TRBV3-1 (or the pseudogene TRBV3-2); D not resolved. Germline CDR1 and CDR2: LGHDT and YNNKEL (reference sequence). V was trimmed by 4 bases and J by 1 base, leaving 13 bases between them. The CDR3 is 15 amino acids. CDR3 loop: CASSPPSSGNTEAFF. In nucleotides, the CDR3 is TGTGCCAGCAGCCCACCGAGCTCAGGGAACACTGAAGCTTTCTTT.

Regarding this clone: Other DNA sequences in the same sample also yield this CDR3. V and J are TRBV19 and TRBJ1-2, with 10 bases that match TRBD1. The trim removed 5 bases at V and 4 bases at J, leaving 4 bases unmatched. CDR1 is LNHDA and CDR2 is SQIVND in the germline V gene (reference sequence). The CDR3 is made up of 14 amino acids. In DNA form, the CDR3 reads TGTGCCAGTAGTCCGGGACAGGGGTCCTATGGCTACACCTTC. Translated, it gives CASSPGQGSYGYTF.

The chain couples TRBV10-3 to TRBJ2-1; 11 positions match TRBD1. The CDR3 length is 16 residues. The germline V gene encodes CDR1 ENHRY and CDR2 SYGVKD. The J segment lost 8 bases and the V segment lost 4 bases, leaving 10 bases of the junction unmatched. The CDR3 coding sequence is TGTGCCATCAGTGGGGCGGGACAGGGGGGAATCCATGAGCAGTTCTTC. It translates to CAISGAGQGGIHEQFF.

The CDR3 spells CASSVSTEYGYTF. CDR3 sequence (DNA): TGTGCCAGCAGCGTCTCCACAGAATATGGCTACACCTTC. This chain joins TRBV9 and TRBJ1-2; D unresolved. In germline, CDR1 is SGDLS, CDR2 YYNGEE. This CDR3 region has 13 residues. V lost 2 bases, J lost 5 bases, and 10 bases lay in between.

This chain connects TRBV7-2 to TRBJ2-7, with 9 bases identical to TRBD2. The CDR3 spans 14 residues. Unmatched junction bases numbered 11, after V lost 2 bases and J lost 12 bases. The germline V gene has CDR1 SGHTA and CDR2 FQGNSA. CDR3 bases: TGTGCCAGCAGCTTAAATGGCGGGGGGGCCGAGTCGTACTTC. Protein sequence: CASSLNGGGAESYF.

The V and J genes are TRBV9 and TRBJ1-1, with 9 bases aligning to TRBD1. The CDR3 sequence is 14 residues long. With 4 bases clipped from V and 3 bases from J, the junction kept 4 bases outside the gene matches. The germline V gene has CDR1 SGDLS and CDR2 YYNGEE. The CDR3 nucleotides read TGTGCCAGCAGCAACCGGGACAGGGACACTGAAGCTTTCTTT. Encoded protein: CASSNRDRDTEAFF. Full variable domain (outside the CDR3, taken from reference TRBV9 and TRBJ1-1): DSGVTQTPKHLITATGQRVTLRCSPRSGDLSVYWYQQSLDQGLQFLIQYYNGEERAKGNILERFSAQQFPDLHSELNLSSLELGDSALYFCASSNRDRDTEAFFGQGTRLTVV.

V and J are TRBV2 and TRBJ1-6; TRBD1 aligns across 10 bases. Germline CDR1 is SNHLY and CDR2 is FYNNEI. Losses at the gene ends were 6 bases for V and 6 bases for J; bases not matched to a gene: 5. This CDR3 spans 15 amino acids. The CDR3 DNA reads as TGTGCCAGCAGAGCGACAGGGGGCTCTAATTCACCCCTCCACTTT. Translated: CASRATGGSNSPLHF.

The V and J genes are TRBV5-1 and TRBJ2-5; 8 nucleotides match TRBD1. The germline gives CDR1 SGHRS, CDR2 YFSETQ. This CDR3 spans 15 amino acids. V was clipped by 1 base and J by 3 bases; unmatched bases: 5. CDR3 in DNA: TGCGCCAGCAGCTTGATTGGGGGACAGGAAGAGACCCAGTACTTC. The encoded protein is CASSLIGGQEETQYF.

The table lists this clone with a few counts. The chain is built from TRBV4-1 and TRBJ2-7; TRBD1 matches 8 bases. CDR3 length: 14 amino acids. Losses at the gene ends were 4 bases for V and 3 bases for J; bases not matched to a gene: 5. The germline V gene encodes CDR1 MGHRA and CDR2 YSYEKL. CDR3 coding DNA: TGCGCCAGCAGCCCGGGACAGGCTTACTACGAGCAGTACTTC. This translates into CASSPGQAYYEQYF.

The chain links TRBV5-1 to TRBJ1-5; TRBD1 is a possible D gene (6 bases). The CDR3 extends over 15 amino acids. The germline V gene encodes CDR1 SGHRS and CDR2 YFSETQ. Trimming stripped 0 bases from V and 5 bases from J, with 12 bases between. CDR3 DNA: TGCGCCAGCAGCTTGGAATGGGGGCGCGATCAGCCCCAGCATTTT. It encodes CASSLEWGRDQPQHF. Full variable domain (remainder filled in from reference TRBV5-1 and TRBJ1-5): KAGVTQTPRYLIKTRGQQVTLSCSPISGHRSVSWYQQTPGQGLQFLFEYFSETQRNKGNFPGRFSGRQFSNSRSEMNVSTLELGDSALYLCASSLEWGRDQPQHFGDGTRLSIL.

The chain recombines TRBV5-1 with TRBJ2-2; 7 bases agree with TRBD2. V was pared by 2 bases and J by 2 bases, with 6 bases of the junction left unmatched. CDR1 is SGHRS and CDR2 is YFSETQ in the germline V gene. This CDR3 comprises 16 residues. CDR3 coding DNA: TGCGCCAGCAGCTTACCCCCGGGAGGAAACACCGGGGAGCTGTTTTTT. This encodes CASSLPPGGNTGELFF.

The chain couples TRBV5-4 to TRBJ2-3; D is possibly TRBD1 (5 bases). Germline values: CDR1 SGHNT, CDR2 YYREEE (reference sequence). Deletions cut 4 bases from V and 9 bases from J, with 12 bases between. CDR3 length equals 12 residues. In DNA form, the CDR3 reads TGTGCCAGCAGCCTCGACAGAACAACGCAGTATTTT. This sequence encodes CASSLDRTTQYF.

The genes are TRBV30 and TRBJ1-2; D perhaps matches TRBD1 (5 bases). The CDR3 loop spans 13 amino acids. Germline V CDR1 and CDR2: GTSNPN, SVGIG (reference sequence). With 2 bases removed from V and 7 bases from J, the gap between germline ends came to 14 bases. The DNA of the CDR3 is TGTGCCTGGAGTCCTCAGGGTTTTAGTGGCTACACCTTC. It yields the protein CAWSPQGFSGYTF.

This chain joins TRBV7-2 and TRBJ1-2, with a weak D call TRBD1 (5 bases). The V end was cut by 3 bases, the J end by 5 bases, with 16 bases between. Germline assignment: CDR1 SGHTA and CDR2 FQGNSA. The CDR3 runs 15 residues. The CDR3 is CASSFPIRQLYGYTF. CDR3 bases: TGTGCCAGCAGCTTCCCCATAAGACAGCTTTATGGCTACACCTTC.

This clone was counted only a few times. This chain connects TRBV7-3 to TRBJ1-1; tentative D call: TRBD1 (5 bases). The CDR3 loop spans 14 amino acids. Per germline, CDR1 SGHTA and CDR2 FQGTGA. The germline V and J ends were trimmed by 5 bases and 5 bases, with 15 bases remaining between them. The CDR3 DNA reads TGTGCCAGCAGCCCCCCGGGACTGGGGACTGAAGCTTTCTTT. As protein: CASSPPGLGTEAFF.

The chain couples TRBV2 to TRBJ2-2; maybe TRBD1 (6 bases). The CDR3 is 11 residues long. The V gene lost 4 bases and the J gene lost 15 bases, with 12 bases spanning the gap. CDR1 is SNHLY and CDR2 is FYNNEI in the germline V gene. CDR3 bases: TGTGCCAGCAGTGGGGGGCCATTAGTGTTTTTT. It is translated as CASSGGPLVFF.

The rearrangement links TRBV7-2 to TRBJ2-4; D might be TRBD1 (5 bases). The CDR3 sequence is 16 residues long. In germline, CDR1 is SGHTA, CDR2 FQGNSA. Trimming removed 5 bases from V and 0 bases from J, with 14 bases in between. The CDR3 DNA follows: TGTGCCAGCAGCCTGCGGACATTTCTAGCCAAAAACATTCAGTACTTC. Protein sequence: CASSLRTFLAKNIQYF.

The J gene is TRBJ2-2, the V gene TRBV3-1 (or the pseudogene TRBV3-2), with D possibly matching TRBD1 (6 bases). CDR3 length: 18 amino acids. V shed 4 bases and J shed 4 bases, with 22 bases lying between them. Germline V CDR1 and CDR2: LGHDT, YNNKEL (reference sequence). CDR3 loop: CASSPLMDRRDVTGELFF. CDR3 DNA sequence: TGTGCCAGCAGCCCTCTGATGGACAGACGCGACGTCACCGGGGAGCTGTTTTTT.

The chain links TRBV12-3 or TRBV12-4 to TRBJ2-2, with D possibly TRBD2 on 6 matching bases. V lost 9 bases, J lost 3 bases, and 11 bases lay in between. This CDR3 region has 13 residues. The CDR3 region is CASSGGYTGELFF. CDR3 DNA: TGTGCCAGTTCCGGAGGGTACACCGGGGAGCTGTTTTTT.